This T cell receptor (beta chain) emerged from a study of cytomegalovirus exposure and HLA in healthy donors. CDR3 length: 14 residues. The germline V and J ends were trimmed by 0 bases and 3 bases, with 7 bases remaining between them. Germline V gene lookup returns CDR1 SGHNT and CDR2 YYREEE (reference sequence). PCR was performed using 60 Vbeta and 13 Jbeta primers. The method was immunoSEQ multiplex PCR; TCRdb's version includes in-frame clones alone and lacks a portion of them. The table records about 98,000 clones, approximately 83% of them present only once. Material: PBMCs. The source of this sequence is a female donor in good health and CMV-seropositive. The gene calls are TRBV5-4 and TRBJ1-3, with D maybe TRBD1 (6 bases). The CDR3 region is CASSLAGDGNTIYF. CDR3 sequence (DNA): TGTGCCAGCAGCTTGGCAGGGGATGGAAACACCATATATTTT.